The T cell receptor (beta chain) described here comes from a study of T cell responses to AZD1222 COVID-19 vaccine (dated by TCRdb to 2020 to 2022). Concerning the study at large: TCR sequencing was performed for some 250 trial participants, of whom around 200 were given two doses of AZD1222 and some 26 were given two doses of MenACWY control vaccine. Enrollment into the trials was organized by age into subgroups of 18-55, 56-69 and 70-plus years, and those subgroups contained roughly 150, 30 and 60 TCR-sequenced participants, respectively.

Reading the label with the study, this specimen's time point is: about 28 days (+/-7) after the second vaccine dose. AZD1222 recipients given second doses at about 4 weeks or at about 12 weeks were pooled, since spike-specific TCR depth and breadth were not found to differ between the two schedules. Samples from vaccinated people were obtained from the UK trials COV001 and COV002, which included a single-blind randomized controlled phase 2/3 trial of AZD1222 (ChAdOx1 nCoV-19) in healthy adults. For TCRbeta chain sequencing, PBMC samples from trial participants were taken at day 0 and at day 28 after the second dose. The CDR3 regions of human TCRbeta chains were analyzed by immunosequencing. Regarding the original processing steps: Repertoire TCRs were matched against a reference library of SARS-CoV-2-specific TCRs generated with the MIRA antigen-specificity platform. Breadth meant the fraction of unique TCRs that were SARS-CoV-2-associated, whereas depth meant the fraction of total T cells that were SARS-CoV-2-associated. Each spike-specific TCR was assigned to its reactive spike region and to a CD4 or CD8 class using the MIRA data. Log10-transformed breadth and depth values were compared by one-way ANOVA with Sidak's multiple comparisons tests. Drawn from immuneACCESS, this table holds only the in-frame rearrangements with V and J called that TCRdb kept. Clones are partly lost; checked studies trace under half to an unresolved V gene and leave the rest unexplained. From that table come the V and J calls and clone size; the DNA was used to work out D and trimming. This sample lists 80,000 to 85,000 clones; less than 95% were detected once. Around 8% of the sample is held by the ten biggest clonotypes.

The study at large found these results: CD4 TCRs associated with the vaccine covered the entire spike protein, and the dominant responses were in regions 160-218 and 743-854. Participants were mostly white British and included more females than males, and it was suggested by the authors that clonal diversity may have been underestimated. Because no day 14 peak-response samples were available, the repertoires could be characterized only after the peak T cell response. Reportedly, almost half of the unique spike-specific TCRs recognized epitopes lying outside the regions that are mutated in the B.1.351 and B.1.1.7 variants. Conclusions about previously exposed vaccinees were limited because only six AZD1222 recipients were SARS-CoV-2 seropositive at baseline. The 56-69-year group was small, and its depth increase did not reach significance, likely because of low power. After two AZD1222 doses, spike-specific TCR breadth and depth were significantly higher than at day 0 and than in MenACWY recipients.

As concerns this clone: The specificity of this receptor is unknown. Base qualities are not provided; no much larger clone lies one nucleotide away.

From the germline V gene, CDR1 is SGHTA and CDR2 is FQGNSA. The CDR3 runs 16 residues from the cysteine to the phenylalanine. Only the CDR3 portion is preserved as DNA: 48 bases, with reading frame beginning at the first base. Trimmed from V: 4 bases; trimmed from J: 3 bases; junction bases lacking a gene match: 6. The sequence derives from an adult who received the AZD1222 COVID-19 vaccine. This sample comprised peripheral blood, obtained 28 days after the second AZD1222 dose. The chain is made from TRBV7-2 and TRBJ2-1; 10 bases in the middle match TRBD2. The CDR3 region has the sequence CASSSSGRVLYNEQFF. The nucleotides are TGTGCCAGCAGCTCGAGCGGGAGGGTCCTCTACAATGAGCAGTTCTTC.